The next 8 T cell receptor beta chains were all read from a single sample in a study of beta chain features in type 1 diabetes. The antigens of these receptors remain unknown. Reverse transcribing all isolated RNA meant expressed TCRB transcripts were sequenced. Produced via immunoSEQ multiplex PCR; TCRdb's table is partial and in-frame only. The sample holds tens of thousands of clones; roughly 48% are singletons and the top ten take approximately 0.13%. General study points: In every one of the four CD4+ subsets, TCRB CDR3s were moderately but significantly shorter in Type 1 diabetes patients.

The sequenced sample consisted of stem cell memory CD4+ T cells from blood. These TCRs come from a young man with type 1 diabetes.

The rearrangement joins TRBV5-1 to TRBJ2-2; 11 positions match TRBD2. The CDR3 runs 17 residues. The V segment lost 1 base and the J segment 1 base; nucleotides outside the gene matches: 3. Germline V gene sequence: CDR1 SGHRS, CDR2 YFSETQ. CDR3 sequence: CASSLWLAGGNTGELFF. The DNA of the CDR3 is TGCGCCAGCAGCTTGTGGCTAGCGGGAGGGAACACCGGGGAGCTGTTTTTT.

Only a few counts were recorded for this clone. The chain recombines TRBV7-2 with TRBJ1-5; 7 nucleotides line up with TRBD1. The CDR3 is 16 amino acids. The J segment lost 6 bases and the V segment lost 3 bases, leaving 11 bases of the junction unmatched. Per germline, CDR1 SGHTA and CDR2 FQGNSA. In DNA, the CDR3 is TGTGCCAGCAGCTTTGGTCAGGGGGGATTGGGTCAGCCCCAGCATTTT. Residues: CASSFGQGGLGQPQHF.

This clone was seen more than once but under ten times. This chain connects TRBV6-1 to TRBJ2-1; TRBD2 agrees at 9 bases. This CDR3 region has 14 residues. Germline CDR1 is MNHNS and CDR2 is SASEGT. The V segment lost 4 bases and the J segment 8 bases; nucleotides outside the gene matches: 6. CDR3: CASSGREGLDEQFF. For the CDR3, the DNA is TGTGCCAGCAGTGGGCGGGAGGGATTGGATGAGCAGTTCTTC.

The J gene is TRBJ1-2, the V gene TRBV6-5; TRBD1 aligns across 7 bases. The CDR3 has 12 residues. With V trimmed by 11 bases and J by 7 bases, 10 bases remained unmatched. Germline CDR1 is MNHEY and CDR2 is SVGAGI. The CDR3 loop reads CASRGQVFGYTF. The CDR3 DNA sequence: TGTGCCTCGAGAGGACAGGTCTTTGGCTACACCTTC.

This chain uses TRBV7-8 with TRBJ2-2, with D tentatively TRBD2 (5 bases). Germline V gene lookup returns CDR1 SGHVS and CDR2 FQNEAQ. The germline V and J ends were trimmed by 2 bases and 1 base, with 11 bases remaining between them. The CDR3 runs to 16 residues. CDR3 sequence reads: CASSLRSAGNTGELFF. The CDR3 nucleotides read TGTGCCAGCAGCTTAAGATCGGCGGGGAACACCGGGGAGCTGTTTTTT.

V gene TRBV25-1 combines with J gene TRBJ2-5; D remains unclear. Germline CDR1 is MGHDK and CDR2 is SYGVNS. This CDR3 has 13 residues. Trimming shortened V by 3 bases and J by 3 bases, and 8 bases separated the two germline ends. For the CDR3, the DNA is TGTGCCAGCAGTGAGAACAGAAAAGAGACCCAGTACTTC. Protein product: CASSENRKETQYF.

The chain carries TRBV9 and TRBJ1-5; D is uncertain. The V end was cut by 0 bases, the J end by 0 bases, with 7 bases between. The CDR3 contains 15 residues. Germline loops: CDR1 SGDLS, CDR2 YYNGEE. CDR3 loop: CASSVGAYSNQPQHF. Here the CDR3 DNA reads TGTGCCAGCAGCGTAGGAGCTTATAGCAATCAGCCCCAGCATTTT.

This clone was detected only once. The rearrangement links TRBV7-9 to TRBJ2-3; 9 bases fit TRBD2. This CDR3 is 17 amino acids long. J was trimmed by 3 bases and V by 6 bases; bases with no gene match: 13. The V gene's germline CDR1 is SEHNR and CDR2 FQNEAQ (reference sequence). The CDR3 region is CASRLSRAGGPTDTQYF. CDR3 nucleotide sequence: TGTGCCAGCAGACTCTCAAGGGCGGGAGGGCCGACAGATACGCAGTATTTT.